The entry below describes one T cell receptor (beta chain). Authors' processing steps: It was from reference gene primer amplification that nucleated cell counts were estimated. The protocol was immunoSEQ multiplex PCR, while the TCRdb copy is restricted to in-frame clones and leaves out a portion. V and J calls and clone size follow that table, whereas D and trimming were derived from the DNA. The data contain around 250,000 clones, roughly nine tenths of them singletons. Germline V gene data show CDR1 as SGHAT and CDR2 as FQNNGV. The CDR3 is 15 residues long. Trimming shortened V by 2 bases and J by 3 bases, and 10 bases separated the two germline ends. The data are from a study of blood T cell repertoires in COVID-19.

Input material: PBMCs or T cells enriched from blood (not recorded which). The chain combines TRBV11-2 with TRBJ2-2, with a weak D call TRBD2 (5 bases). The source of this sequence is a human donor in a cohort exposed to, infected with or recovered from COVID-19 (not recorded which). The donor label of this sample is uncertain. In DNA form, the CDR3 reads TGTGCCAGCAGCTTAACGGGGTCGTACACCGGGGAGCTGTTTTTT. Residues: CASSLTGSYTGELFF. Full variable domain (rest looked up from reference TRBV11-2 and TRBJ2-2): EAGVAQSPRYKIIEKRQSVAFWCNPISGHATLYWYQQILGQGPKLLIQFQNNGVVDDSQLPKDRFSAERLKGVDSTLKIQPAKLEDSAVYLCASSLTGSYTGELFFGEGSRLTVL.